The 30 T cell receptor beta chains below all came from one sample that was sequenced in a study of human T cells and chemical hapten exposure. The time point: patch test 1, 2 weeks after DPC sensitization. Treatment reported: therapeutic diphenylcyclopropenone sensitization with weekly scalp DPC. TCRdb re-derived calls from the RACE reads in MiXCR, one entry per CDR3 protein. The sample shows about 57,000 distinct CDR3 sequences, about a tenth of them seen only once. The source material was whole blood, sampled in connection with sensitization to the hapten diphenylcyclopropenone (DPC). Receptor source: a middle-aged woman with alopecia areata. Some clones in this sample may be carry-over from other donors' samples.

This clonotype was counted a few times. The J gene is TRBJ2-7, the V gene TRBV7-6; the D is unclear. Germline values: CDR1 SGHVS, CDR2 FNYEAQ. The CDR3 is 18 residues long. V was clipped by 5 bases and J by 7 bases, with 30 bases between them. The CDR3 nucleotides read TGTGCCAGCAGCCCCGTCCCGCGACCCCCTTTTCTCCTACGAGAGCAGTACTTC. It translates to CASSPVPRPPFLLREQYF.

This clonotype showed up just a few times. The genes are TRBV5-5 and TRBJ1-2; D unresolved. Trimming took off 0 bases at V and 4 bases at J, with 1 base between the two ends. Per the germline V gene, CDR1 is SGHKS and CDR2 is YYEKEE (reference sequence). The CDR3 is 11 amino acids. CDR3 amino acids: CASSLAYGYTF. Written as DNA, the CDR3 is TGTGCCAGCAGCTTGGCCTATGGCTACACCTTC. Full variable domain (missing parts from reference TRBV5-5 and TRBJ1-2): DAGVTQSPTHLIKTRGQQVTLRCSPISGHKSVSWYQQVLGQGPQFIFQYYEKEERGRGNFPDRFSARQFPNYSSELNVNALLLGDSALYLCASSLAYGYTFGSGTRLTVV.

This clonotype was detected ten times or more. This chain links TRBV29-1 with TRBJ2-2, with 10 bases fitting TRBD1. The CDR3 is 13 residues long. The germline V gene has CDR1 SQVTM and CDR2 ANQGSEA. The J segment lost 6 bases and the V segment lost 6 bases, leaving 4 bases of the junction unmatched. CDR3 region: CSVGTGEAGELFF. Written as DNA, the CDR3 is TGCAGCGTCGGGACAGGGGAGGCCGGGGAGCTGTTTTTT.

CDR3 DNA: TGTGCCAGCAGCTATAGGCCGGAGAGGGGCTACAATGAGCAGTTCTTC. This sequence encodes CASSYRPERGYNEQFF. V and J are TRBV7-2 and TRBJ2-1; D may be TRBD1 or TRBD2 (5 bases each). Germline V gene lookup returns CDR1 SGHTA and CDR2 FQGNSA. The length of the CDR3 is 16 residues. V shed 4 bases and J shed 3 bases, with 16 bases lying between them. The variable domain in full, completed from reference TRBV7-2 and TRBJ2-1, reads GAGVSQSPSNKVTEKGKDVELRCDPISGHTALYWYRQSLGQGLEFLIYFQGNSAPDKSGLPSDRFSAERTGGSVSTLTIQRTQQEDSAVYLCASSYRPERGYNEQFFGPGTRLTVL.

This clonotype was counted a few times. The chain links TRBV6-5 to TRBJ2-5; D unresolved. V was cut by 0 bases and J by 1 base, with 9 bases left in between. The germline CDR1 and CDR2 sequences are MNHEY and SVGAGI. The CDR3 is 15 amino acids. CDR3 nucleotides: TGTGCCAGCAGTTACTCGTTCCGACGCCAAGAGACCCAGTACTTC. Translation gives CASSYSFRRQETQYF.

The chain links TRBV7-2 to TRBJ1-5, with D possibly matching TRBD1 (5 bases). The germline V gene encodes CDR1 SGHTA and CDR2 FQGNSA. There are 13 residues in the CDR3. Trimming cost V 5 bases and J 4 bases, with 9 bases left between them. Here the CDR3 reads CASSGDRNQPQHF. For the CDR3, the DNA is TGTGCCAGCAGCGGAGACAGAAATCAGCCCCAGCATTTT.

This clonotype was seen a handful of times. The chain carries TRBV12-2 and TRBJ1-6. TRBV12-2 is a pseudogene segment. This CDR3 contains 15 residues. CDR3 in DNA: TGTGCAAGTCGCCGCCCGAGGGGGAGGGGTTCACCCCTCCACTTT. Its translation: CASRRPRGRGSPLHF.

This clonotype was picked up many times. This chain links TRBV15 with TRBJ1-2; no clear D gene. CDR3 length: 12 residues. Germline assignment: CDR1 LNHNV and CDR2 YYDKDF (reference sequence). Trimming shortened V by 6 bases and J by 2 bases, and 7 bases separated the two germline ends. The CDR3 loop is CATSPDNYGYTF. The CDR3 coding sequence is TGTGCCACCAGTCCGGACAACTATGGCTACACCTTC.

This clonotype was seen at least ten times. The chain is built from TRBV3-1 and TRBJ2-7; D uncertain. The CDR3 is 14 amino acids. The ends were cut back, 0 bases at V and 1 base at J, with 7 bases in the middle. CDR1 and CDR2 (germline): LGHDT, YNNKEL (reference sequence). The CDR3 region is CASSQETVSYEQYF. In DNA form, the CDR3 reads TGTGCCAGCAGCCAAGAAACGGTTTCCTACGAGCAGTACTTC.

The chain employs TRBV11-2 and TRBJ2-3; TRBD2 matches at 7 bases. Germline lookup yields CDR1 SGHAT and CDR2 FQNNGV. This CDR3 region has 15 residues. With 5 bases clipped from V and 2 bases from J, the junction kept 7 bases outside the gene matches. The CDR3 nucleotides read TGTGCCAGCAGCCCTAGGCGGGGGAACACAGATACGCAGTATTTT. Its protein is CASSPRRGNTDTQYF.

Ten or more counts support this clonotype. The V gene is TRBV30, the J gene TRBJ2-3; D gene uncertain. This CDR3 region has 16 residues. The V end was cut by 0 bases, the J end by 2 bases, with 15 bases between. Germline loops: CDR1 GTSNPN, CDR2 SVGIG (reference sequence). For the CDR3, the DNA is TGTGCCTGGAGTGTAGGCCAGCCAGCTCACACAGATACGCAGTATTTT. It specifies CAWSVGQPAHTDTQYF.

V gene TRBV19 combines with J gene TRBJ2-1; D could derive from TRBD1 or TRBD2 (5 bases each). Germline V gene sequence: CDR1 LNHDA, CDR2 SQIVND (reference sequence). The V end was cut by 1 base, the J end by 0 bases, with 13 bases between. The CDR3 length is 17 residues. In nucleotides, the CDR3 is TGTGCCAGTAGTATAGGGGGGACGTGGAGCTCCTACAATGAGCAGTTCTTC. It codes for CASSIGGTWSSYNEQFF.

This clonotype has just one count. The chain uses TRBV9 and TRBJ2-3; D might be TRBD1 (5 bases). Germline assignment: CDR1 SGDLS and CDR2 YYNGEE. With 3 bases removed from V and 3 bases from J, the gap between germline ends came to 8 bases. The length of the CDR3 is 13 residues. Here the CDR3 DNA reads TGTGCCAGCAGCGCAGCAGGGACAGATACGCAGTATTTT. The encoded protein is CASSAAGTDTQYF.

This clonotype showed up many times. V usage is TRBV12-5 and J usage is TRBJ1-6; no clear D gene. This CDR3 spans 15 amino acids. Germline CDR1 reads LGHNT; CDR2 reads FRNRAP. V lost 1 base and J 0 bases, leaving 4 bases between the germline ends. CDR3 sequence reads: CASGLESSYNSPLHF. Here the CDR3 DNA reads TGTGCTAGTGGTTTGGAGAGCTCCTATAATTCACCCCTCCACTTT. Filled out from reference TRBV12-5 and TRBJ1-6, the complete variable domain reads DARVTQTPRHKVTEMGQEVTMRCQPILGHNTVFWYRQTMMQGLELLAYFRNRAPLDDSGMPKDRFSAEMPDATLATLKIQPSEPRDSAVYFCASGLESSYNSPLHFGNGTRLTVT.

This clonotype was observed many times. J is TRBJ1-2 and V is TRBV18, with a tentative D call TRBD1 (5 bases). Germline V gives CDR1 KGHSH, CDR2 LQKENI. The CDR3 sequence is 14 residues long. V was pared by 0 bases and J by 8 bases, with 13 bases between. The CDR3 region is CASSPPGQGRGYTF. CDR3 coding DNA: TGTGCCAGCTCACCACCGGGGCAGGGCCGAGGCTACACCTTC.

At least ten counts were recorded for this clonotype. CDR3 sequence reads: CSARSGTAYSYEQYF. The CDR3 nucleotides are TGCAGTGCTAGATCCGGGACAGCCTACTCCTACGAGCAGTACTTC. V usage is TRBV20-1 and J usage is TRBJ2-7; 7 bases match TRBD1. Germline-derived CDR1 and CDR2 are DFQATT and SNEGSKA (reference sequence). V lost 2 bases to trimming and J lost 0 bases; unmatched junction nucleotides: 7. The CDR3 is made up of 15 amino acids.

This clonotype occurred many times. The J gene is TRBJ2-7, the V gene TRBV18; 10 bases map to TRBD2. V shed 3 bases, J shed 3 bases, and the junction held 5 bases outside the gene matches. The germline CDR1 and CDR2 sequences are KGHSH and LQKENI. This CDR3 region has 15 residues. In DNA, the CDR3 is TGTGCCAGCTCACCCCGGACTAGCGGCTACTACGAGCAGTACTTC. Protein: CASSPRTSGYYEQYF.

The rearrangement links TRBV6-2 or TRBV6-3 to TRBJ2-7; 8 positions match TRBD1. The V gene end was trimmed by 4 bases and the J gene end by 3 bases; junction bases not matched to a gene: 8. The CDR3 covers 15 residues. Germline V gene lookup returns CDR1 MNHEY and CDR2 SVGEGT. The CDR3 sequence: CASSSGQGNVYEQYF. In nucleotides, the CDR3 is TGTGCCAGCAGTTCCGGACAGGGCAACGTCTACGAGCAGTACTTC.

This clonotype was seen ten or more times. The chain combines TRBV7-6 with TRBJ1-1; the D gene is possibly TRBD1 (6 bases). This CDR3 region has 12 residues. Germline-derived CDR1 and CDR2 are SGHVS and FNYEAQ. The V end lost 4 bases, the J end lost 11 bases, and 14 bases lay between the germline ends. The CDR3 region is CASSSDRIWAFF. The CDR3 DNA is TGTGCCAGCAGCTCAGACAGGATTTGGGCTTTCTTT.

This clonotype was observed a handful of times. This chain uses TRBV11-1 with TRBJ1-6, with TRBD1 matching 11 bases. CDR3 size: 15 residues. CDR1 SGHAT and CDR2 FQDESV come from the germline V gene (reference sequence). V lost 5 bases and J lost 9; bases outside the gene matches: 6. Here the CDR3 reads CASSLPDRGLSPLHF. Written as DNA, the CDR3 is TGTGCCAGCAGCCTACCGGACAGGGGGCTTTCACCCCTCCACTTT. Full variable domain (remainder filled in from reference TRBV11-1 and TRBJ1-6): EAEVAQSPRYKITEKSQAVAFWCDPISGHATLYWYRQILGQGPELLVQFQDESVVDDSQLPKDRFSAERLKGVDSTLKIQPAELGDSAMYLCASSLPDRGLSPLHFGNGTRLTVT.

Many counts were recorded for this clonotype. This sequence joins TRBV2 and TRBJ1-5; D is unresolved. CDR1 and CDR2 from the germline V gene are SNHLY and FYNNEI. V was cut by 5 bases and J by 1 base, with 12 bases left in between. This CDR3 comprises 15 residues. The CDR3 protein is CASSPRFGSNQPQHF. The CDR3 nucleotides are TGTGCCAGCAGTCCCCGGTTTGGAAGCAATCAGCCCCAGCATTTT. Together with reference TRBV2 and TRBJ1-5, the CDR3 gives the full variable domain: EPEVTQTPSHQVTQMGQEVILRCVPISNHLYFYWYRQILGQKVEFLVSFYNNEISEKSEIFDDQFSVERPDGSNFTLKIRSTKLEDSAMYFCASSPRFGSNQPQHFGDGTRLSIL.

The chain carries TRBV6-2 or TRBV6-3 and TRBJ1-5; D unclear. Germline CDR1 reads MNHEY; CDR2 reads SVGEGT. V was shortened by 2 bases and J by 1 base, with 6 bases between the two germline ends. This CDR3 has 14 residues. CDR3 region: CASSYLNSNQPQHF. CDR3 in DNA: TGTGCCAGCAGTTACCTAAACAGCAATCAGCCCCAGCATTTT.

This clonotype was observed a few times. J is TRBJ2-3 and V is TRBV2, with 12 bases lining up with TRBD2. Trimming removed 8 bases from V and 2 bases from J; junction bases left unmatched: 11. The germline gives CDR1 SNHLY, CDR2 FYNNEI. This CDR3 is 17 amino acids long. The CDR3, as DNA: TGTGCCAGCGGACGAGGACGACTAGCGGGGGCCACAGATACGCAGTATTTT. Its protein is CASGRGRLAGATDTQYF.

This clonotype has just a few counts. The CDR3 loop is CASSPDRGVDEQFF. For the CDR3, the DNA is TGTGCCAGCAGCCCCGACAGGGGGGTAGATGAGCAGTTCTTC. The rearrangement uses TRBV7-2 and TRBJ2-1; the match to TRBD1 covers 9 bases. V was clipped by 5 bases and J by 8 bases; unmatched bases: 7. The CDR3 is 14 residues long. CDR1 is SGHTA, CDR2 FQGNSA, per germline. The full variable domain, with the rest looked up from reference TRBV7-2 and TRBJ2-1, is GAGVSQSPSNKVTEKGKDVELRCDPISGHTALYWYRQSLGQGLEFLIYFQGNSAPDKSGLPSDRFSAERTGGSVSTLTIQRTQQEDSAVYLCASSPDRGVDEQFFGPGTRLTVL.

CDR3 DNA sequence: TGTGCCAGCAGCTTAGAGACAGGGGGGGCGCGAAGATCCTATGGCTACACCTTC. Translating gives CASSLETGGARRSYGYTF. The genes are TRBV7-8 and TRBJ1-2; 9 nucleotides match TRBD1. J lost 4 bases, V lost 1 base, and 13 bases had no gene match. CDR1 and CDR2 from the germline V gene are SGHVS and FQNEAQ. CDR3 length equals 18 residues.

The rearrangement uses TRBV6-1 and TRBJ1-2; D may be TRBD1 (5 bases). The CDR3 has 13 residues. V shed 3 bases and J shed 8 bases, with 13 bases lying between them. Germline CDR1 is MNHNS and CDR2 is SASEGT. This chain's CDR3 is CASSDREVGGYTF. Written as DNA, the CDR3 is TGTGCCAGCAGTGACAGGGAGGTCGGAGGCTACACCTTC.

On this clonotype: A single base separates this from a much larger clone, so it may be a read error. The chain carries TRBV6-1 and TRBJ1-5; 8 bases agree with TRBD1. The CDR3 is made up of 16 amino acids. Per the germline V gene, CDR1 is MNHNS and CDR2 is SASEGT. The CDR3 here is CASIPYGQGGNQPHHF. CDR3 nucleotides: TGTGCCAGCATCCCCTACGGACAGGGAGGCAATCAGCCCCACCATTTT.

Comment on this clonotype: A much larger clone differs by one base, so this may be a read error. The chain uses TRBV11-2 and TRBJ2-1; D is unresolved. The CDR3 totals 15 residues. The germline V gene encodes CDR1 SGHAT and CDR2 FQNNGV. The V end lost 5 bases, the J end lost 5 bases, and 16 bases lay between the germline ends. The CDR3 DNA follows: TGTGCCAGCAGCGTTCTCCGCTCAAAGGACAATGAGCAGTTCTTC. It yields the protein CASSVLRSKDNEQFF. Filled out from reference TRBV11-2 and TRBJ2-1, the complete variable domain reads EAGVAQSPRYKIIEKRQSVAFWCNPISGHATLYWYQQILGQGPKLLIQFQNNGVVDDSQLPKDRFSAERLKGVDSTLKIQPAKLEDSAVYLCASSVLRSKDNEQFFGPGTRLTVL.

This chain connects TRBV4-1 to TRBJ1-1, with D maybe TRBD1 (6 bases). Looked up from germline, CDR1 is MGHRA and CDR2 is YSYEKL. This CDR3 region has 15 residues. With 3 bases removed from V and 5 bases from J, the gap between germline ends came to 16 bases. The CDR3 spells CASSQDSRGWTEAFF. As DNA, the CDR3 is TGCGCCAGCAGCCAGGATTCCAGGGGTTGGACTGAAGCTTTCTTT.

This clonotype was detected ten times or more. J is TRBJ2-3 and V is TRBV7-6; possibly TRBD1 for D (5 bases). From germline, CDR1 is SGHVS and CDR2 FNYEAQ. The CDR3 runs 18 residues. V shed 0 bases and J shed 6 bases, with 22 bases lying between them. The chain's CDR3 is CASSLASGLDTRADTQYF. CDR3 bases: TGTGCCAGCAGCTTAGCCTCCGGGTTGGACACACGAGCTGATACGCAGTATTTT.